Sequencing of this TCR beta chain was carried out in a study of T cell repertoires in cytomegalovirus infection. About the research overall: Public TCR beta signatures provided an indication of both CMV infection and a matching HLA type.

Study findings and constraints: HLA-C-restricted, CMV-specific TCR beta clonotypes were dominant ex vivo.

MiXCR, applied by TCRdb to the reads, yields one record per CDR3 protein. The sample holds tens of thousands of distinct CDR3 sequences, 20% to 25% seen once. This clonotype was observed a handful of times. Its antigen remains unidentified. The CDR3 length is 12 residues. CDR1 and CDR2 from the germline V gene are MNHEY and SVGAGI. V gave up 8 bases and J gave up 8 bases, with 12 bases separating them. This chain connects TRBV6-5 to TRBJ1-4; D possibly corresponds to TRBD1 (6 bases). Sample: CD8+ T cells from cultured PBMCs, taken from culture after CMV antigen stimulation. The clonotype was recovered from a human donor in good health (CMV status not recorded). Some clones in this sample may be carry-over from other donors' samples. The CDR3 DNA reads as TGTGCCAGCGGCCGAGGGGGAGAAAAACTGTTTTTT. The encoded protein is CASGRGGEKLFF.